Presented here are 6 T cell receptor beta chains from one specimen sequenced in a study of T-cell memory formation after mild COVID-19. TCRdb called the 5' RACE reads again in MiXCR, with one record for every CDR3 protein. The sample lists more than 75,000 distinct CDR3 sequences, approximately 25% seen once, with less than 55% in the top ten. Sequencing was carried out using PBMCs or a T cell subset sorted from them (not recorded which). The source of these receptors is a man in his late teens or twenties who had mild COVID-19 (a few samples of this study predate the infection). Cell type and time point are not known.

The chain employs TRBV7-2 and TRBJ1-4; D uncertain. V dropped 2 bases and J dropped 8 bases, with 12 bases sitting between them. The CDR3 has 14 amino acids. CDR1 is SGHTA, CDR2 FQGNSA, per germline. CDR3: CASSLIGGSEKLFF. As DNA, the CDR3 is TGTGCCAGCAGCTTAATTGGAGGGTCGGAAAAACTGTTTTTT.

This clonotype was recorded many times. V gene TRBV5-6 combines with J gene TRBJ2-3, with 9 nucleotides matching TRBD1. The CDR3 length is 13 residues. Germline CDR1 and CDR2: SGHDT and YYEEEE. V dropped 7 bases and J dropped 5; count of bases not matched to a gene: 5. The CDR3 DNA reads as TGTGCCAGCGACGACAGGGGGGGAGATACGCAGTATTTT. Translated, it gives CASDDRGGDTQYF.

This clonotype was seen more than once but under ten times. The chain couples TRBV4-1 to TRBJ2-5; possible D gene TRBD1, 6 bases. The CDR3 contains 15 residues. Germline V gene sequence: CDR1 MGHRA, CDR2 YSYEKL. The V gene lost 1 base and the J gene lost 5 bases, with 14 bases spanning the gap. The CDR3 spells CASSQAQGLQETQYF. CDR3 coding DNA: TGCGCCAGCAGCCAAGCACAGGGTTTACAGGAGACCCAGTACTTC.

The rearrangement links TRBV5-5 to TRBJ2-5; 8 nucleotides match TRBD1. V lost 0 bases, J lost 5 bases, and 12 bases stayed unmatched. Germline V gene sequence: CDR1 SGHKS, CDR2 YYEKEE (reference sequence). The length of the CDR3 is 17 residues. The CDR3 loop reads CASSLEVRGRMGETQYF. The CDR3 DNA reads TGTGCCAGCAGCTTGGAGGTCAGGGGGCGCATGGGGGAGACCCAGTACTTC.

This clonotype was seen a few times. In nucleotides, the CDR3 is TGTGCCAGCAGGGACTCAGGCGTTAACACTGAAGCTTTCTTT. Translated, it gives CASRDSGVNTEAFF. The chain joins TRBV12-3 or TRBV12-4 to TRBJ1-1; D gene ambiguous. This CDR3 spans 14 amino acids. Trimming removed 6 bases at V and 2 bases at J, with 13 bases between.

The V gene is TRBV21-1, the J gene TRBJ1-2; TRBD1, the table's D call, lacks a check against the DNA. TRBV21-1 is a pseudogene segment. The length of the CDR3 is 13 residues. Here the CDR3 DNA reads TGTGCCAGCAGCAGTACAGGGGGCCGTGGCTACACCTTC. It translates to CASSSTGGRGYTF.